This section outlines one T cell receptor (beta chain) sequence together with its context. Its matching antigen is unknown. This CDR3 is 14 amino acids long. The V and J ends lost 4 bases and 0 bases, in that order; junction bases with no gene match: 3. Germline lookup yields CDR1 MGHRA and CDR2 YSYEKL. This record comes from a study of CD4 T cells in relation to SARS-CoV-2 and coronaviruses. Here immunoSEQ multiplex PCR was the method, and the copy in TCRdb shows in-frame clones only, minus some. The data contain about 36,000 clones, approximately 83% of them seen just once; the ten biggest clones take up 6.6%. Whole-study findings and limits: Around 62% of donors had memory CD4+ clonotypes crossrecognizing SARS-CoV-2 and common cold coronavirus spike.

Sequences were obtained from naive CD4+ T cells from PBMCs, cultured in vitro. Stated subset: naive CD4+ T cells isolated by negative enrichment. This clonotype was obtained from an adult with COVID-19. The chain has TRBV4-1 and TRBJ2-7; 7 positions match TRBD1. In DNA form, the CDR3 reads TGCGCCAGCAGCCTCGACAGGGTCTCCTACGAGCAGTACTTC. This translates into CASSLDRVSYEQYF.